Below, one TCR beta chain is given with its context. The CDR3 has 14 residues. V gave up 1 base and J gave up 4 bases, with 11 bases separating them. Germline V gene sequence: CDR1 LGHNA, CDR2 YSLEER. The data stem from a study of shared clonotypes between healthy human individuals. Sequencing used immunoSEQ multiplex PCR; TCRdb keeps in-frame clones, though not all of them. The data show about 1 million clones, with around four fifths seen just once and 1.2% to 1.5% held by the top ten. The rearrangement joins TRBV4-3 to TRBJ2-7; TRBD2 might be the D (6 bases). This sequence originates from a young man in good health. Sequenced material: memory CD4+ T cells sorted from blood. As for subset: CD45RA-negative fraction. The CDR3 region is CASSQVAGKYEQYF. Here the CDR3 DNA reads TGCGCCAGCAGCCAAGTCGCGGGGAAGTACGAGCAGTACTTC.